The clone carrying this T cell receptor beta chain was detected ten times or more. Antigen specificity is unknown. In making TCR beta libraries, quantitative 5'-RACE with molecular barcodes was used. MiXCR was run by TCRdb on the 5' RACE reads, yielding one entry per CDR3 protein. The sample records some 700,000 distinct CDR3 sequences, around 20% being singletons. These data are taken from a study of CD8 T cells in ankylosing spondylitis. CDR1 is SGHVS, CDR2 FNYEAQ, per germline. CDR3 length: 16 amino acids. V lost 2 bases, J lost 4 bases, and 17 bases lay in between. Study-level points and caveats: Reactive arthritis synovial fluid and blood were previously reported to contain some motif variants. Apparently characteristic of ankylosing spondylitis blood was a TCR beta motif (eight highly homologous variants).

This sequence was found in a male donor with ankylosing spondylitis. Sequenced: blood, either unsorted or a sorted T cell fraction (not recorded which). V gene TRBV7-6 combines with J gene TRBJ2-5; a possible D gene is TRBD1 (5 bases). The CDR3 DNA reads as TGTGCCAGCAGCTTATCCTCACAGGTCGTTGGAGAGACCCAGTACTTC. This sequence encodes CASSLSSQVVGETQYF.